Listed here are 28 T cell receptor beta chains from one sample, sequenced in a study of long-term antiretroviral therapy in people with HIV. immunoSEQ v3.0 was run at survey level. Produced via immunoSEQ multiplex PCR; TCRdb's table is partial and in-frame only. The data hold approximately 15,000 clones, with 75% to 85% observed a single time. This material consisted of unsorted PBMCs, taken 0.1 years before starting antiretroviral therapy. The receptors shown here come from a man between 18 and 35 years old with HIV.

V gene TRBV6-5 combines with J gene TRBJ2-2, with D perhaps assigned TRBD1 or TRBD2 (5 bases each). The CDR3 extends over 16 amino acids. V dropped 0 bases and J dropped 4 bases, with 12 bases sitting between them. CDR1 is MNHEY, CDR2 SVGAGI, per germline. CDR3 DNA: TGTGCCAGCAGTTACTCGGGTGGGGGAAGCACCGGGGAGCTGTTTTTT. This translates into CASSYSGGGSTGELFF.

The J gene is TRBJ2-5, the V gene TRBV4-1; D unresolved. With 1 base removed from V and 1 base from J, the gap between germline ends came to 10 bases. CDR1 is MGHRA and CDR2 is YSYEKL in the germline V gene. CDR3 length: 15 residues. CDR3 region: CASSQVGALQETQYF. The CDR3 DNA follows: TGCGCCAGCAGCCAAGTTGGAGCCCTCCAAGAGACCCAGTACTTC.

The CDR3 loop reads CASRSGEDYEQYF. For the CDR3, the DNA is TGTGCCAGTAGGTCGGGAGAGGACTACGAGCAGTACTTC. The J gene is TRBJ2-7, the V gene TRBV19, with D maybe TRBD2 (6 bases). V lost 6 bases to trimming and J lost 3 bases, with 12 bases between them. This CDR3 spans 13 amino acids. Germline assignment: CDR1 LNHDA and CDR2 SQIVND (reference sequence).

The chain couples TRBV27 to TRBJ2-5; the D gene is possibly TRBD1 (6 bases). Looked up from germline, CDR1 is MNHEY and CDR2 is SMNVEV (reference sequence). V lost 6 bases, J lost 5 bases, and 13 bases lay in between. This CDR3 contains 13 residues. The CDR3 nucleotides are TGTGCCAGCAGAAACAGGGCATGGGAGACCCAGTACTTC. Encoded protein: CASRNRAWETQYF.

J is TRBJ2-7 and V is TRBV7-9; D possibly corresponds to TRBD2 (5 bases). V was cut by 6 bases and J by 2 bases, with 14 bases left in between. This CDR3 spans 14 amino acids. From germline, CDR1 is SEHNR and CDR2 FQNEAQ (reference sequence). CDR3 sequence: CASSEGAATYEQYF. The CDR3 nucleotides are TGTGCCAGCAGTGAGGGAGCTGCTACCTACGAGCAGTACTTC.

The rearrangement joins TRBV27 to TRBJ2-1; 10 bases are shared with TRBD1. CDR3 length: 15 residues. Germline assignment: CDR1 MNHEY and CDR2 SMNVEV (reference sequence). The V gene end was trimmed by 0 bases and the J gene end by 6 bases; junction bases not matched to a gene: 2. DNA of the CDR3: TGTGCCAGCAGTTTATCCGGGACAGGGGTCAATGAGCAGTTCTTC. As protein: CASSLSGTGVNEQFF.

The sample holds a few counts of this clone. CDR3 coding DNA: TGTGCCAGCAGCGTGGGACAGGGGACTATCGAGCAGTACTTC. It is translated as CASSVGQGTIEQYF. The chain uses TRBV9 and TRBJ2-7; 10 bases are shared with TRBD1. The CDR3 spans 14 residues. Per germline, CDR1 SGDLS and CDR2 YYNGEE. V was clipped by 2 bases and J by 6 bases; unmatched bases: 5.

This sequence joins TRBV29-1 and TRBJ1-1; D is ambiguous. V lost 6 bases and J lost 1, with 9 bases in between. The CDR3 extends over 12 amino acids. Per germline, CDR1 SQVTM and CDR2 ANQGSEA. Here the CDR3 DNA reads TGCAGCGTAGAAACGGCGAACACTGAAGCTTTCTTT. Protein: CSVETANTEAFF.

This chain connects TRBV14 to TRBJ2-7, with unresolved D. CDR1 is SGHDN and CDR2 is FVKESK in the germline V gene. The CDR3 is 14 residues long. Trimming stripped 6 bases from V and 2 bases from J, with 14 bases between. The CDR3: CASSPLQTTYEQYF. As DNA, the CDR3 is TGTGCCAGCAGTCCACTCCAAACTACCTACGAGCAGTACTTC.

By frequency in the sample, this clone is large. The V call is TRBV30, the J call TRBJ1-2, with 7 bases identical to TRBD1. CDR3 length: 14 amino acids. Germline CDR1 is GTSNPN and CDR2 is SVGIG (reference sequence). The junction had 7 bases not matched to a gene; V was cut back by 2 bases and J by 4 bases. CDR3 sequence: CAWSPGQSTYGYTF. The CDR3 DNA is TGTGCCTGGAGTCCGGGACAGTCCACCTATGGCTACACCTTC.

The rearrangement links TRBV6-5 to TRBJ2-7, with D maybe TRBD1 (5 bases). The germline CDR1 and CDR2 sequences are MNHEY and SVGAGI. The CDR3 is 14 amino acids. Trimming removed 2 bases at V and 6 bases at J, with 14 bases between. The CDR3 bases are TGTGCCAGCAGTTACGGTTGGGGCTTGCGCGAGCAGTACTTC. Its protein product is CASSYGWGLREQYF.

The J gene is TRBJ1-1, the V gene TRBV7-8; the D is unclear. V was pared by 5 bases and J by 3 bases, with 10 bases between. The germline V gene encodes CDR1 SGHVS and CDR2 FQNEAQ. The CDR3 is 13 amino acids. The CDR3 is CASSQDGDTEAFF. CDR3 coding DNA: TGTGCCAGCAGCCAAGATGGGGACACTGAAGCTTTCTTT.

This clone was counted a single time. The V and J genes are TRBV4-3 and TRBJ2-1; D tentatively fits TRBD1 or TRBD2 (5 bases each). The germline V gene encodes CDR1 LGHNA and CDR2 YSLEER. V lost 4 bases and J 3 bases, leaving 16 bases between the germline ends. The CDR3 has 16 amino acids. This CDR3 is CASSREPRGGYNEQFF. In DNA form, the CDR3 reads TGCGCCAGCAGCCGAGAACCCCGTGGGGGCTACAATGAGCAGTTCTTC.

This sequence joins TRBV7-2 and TRBJ2-3; unclear D gene. The CDR3 length is 15 residues. The germline V gene has CDR1 SGHTA and CDR2 FQGNSA. The V end lost 1 base, the J end lost 5 bases, and 13 bases lay between the germline ends. The CDR3 reads CASSLVAPKGDTQYF. The CDR3 coding sequence is TGTGCCAGCAGCTTAGTTGCTCCCAAGGGAGATACGCAGTATTTT.

CDR3 residues: CASSSTSSSGRPLSYEQYF. Written as DNA, the CDR3 is TGTGCCAGCAGCTCCACCTCCTCATCGGGACGTCCCTTGTCCTACGAGCAGTACTTC. The J gene is TRBJ2-7, the V gene TRBV11-2, with D perhaps matching TRBD1 or TRBD2 (5 bases each). CDR1 is SGHAT, CDR2 FQNNGV, per germline. This CDR3 contains 19 residues. Trimming pared 4 bases from V and 1 base from J, leaving 26 bases between.

The V call is TRBV18, the J call TRBJ2-1; 8 nucleotides align to TRBD1. Germline V lookup: CDR1 KGHSH, CDR2 LQKENI. The CDR3 loop spans 15 amino acids. V lost 5 bases to trimming and J lost 7 bases; unmatched junction nucleotides: 10. The CDR3 coding sequence is TGTGCCAGCTCAGAGGTAACAGGGGGACAGAATGAGCAGTTCTTC. Protein: CASSEVTGGQNEQFF.

CDR3 nucleotides: TGTGCCAGCAGCTTACTAGGGGCGAAGACAGATACGCAGTATTTT. Translating it yields CASSLLGAKTDTQYF. This chain uses TRBV7-3 with TRBJ2-3; D is perhaps TRBD1 (5 bases). The CDR3 consists of 15 residues. V lost 2 bases, J lost 3 bases, and 12 bases lay in between. The germline V gene has CDR1 SGHTA and CDR2 FQGTGA.

The chain employs TRBV28 and TRBJ1-3; D is possibly TRBD1 (6 bases). This CDR3 spans 16 amino acids. Germline V lookup: CDR1 MDHEN, CDR2 SYDVKM. V was pared by 4 bases and J by 0 bases, with 13 bases between. The CDR3 nucleotides are TGTGCCAGCAGTTCTGGGGGCATAGACTCTGGAAACACCATATATTTT. It translates to CASSSGGIDSGNTIYF.

The chain links TRBV4-1 to TRBJ2-7; D unclear. This CDR3 has 14 amino acids. The V end lost 2 bases, the J end lost 4 bases, and 12 bases lay between the germline ends. Germline V lookup: CDR1 MGHRA, CDR2 YSYEKL. CDR3: CASSQPTTIYEQYF. The CDR3 bases are TGCGCCAGCAGCCAACCAACTACCATTTACGAGCAGTACTTC.

This clone has more than one count but fewer than ten. The gene calls are TRBV4-3 and TRBJ2-1; a possible D gene is TRBD2 (6 bases). V lost 4 bases and J 7 bases, leaving 11 bases between the germline ends. This CDR3 contains 13 residues. In germline, CDR1 is LGHNA, CDR2 YSLEER. CDR3 sequence reads: CASSRRSGNEQFF. The CDR3 coding sequence is TGCGCCAGCAGCCGGAGAAGCGGGAATGAGCAGTTCTTC.

The genes are TRBV11-3 and TRBJ2-7; TRBD2 aligns across 12 bases. Germline V CDR1 and CDR2: SGHNT, YENEEA. This CDR3 is 16 amino acids long. V was clipped by 3 bases and J by 3 bases; unmatched bases: 6. CDR3 DNA sequence: TGTGCCAGCAGCTTGACAGGACTAGCGGGGAACTACGAGCAGTACTTC. This encodes CASSLTGLAGNYEQYF.

The chain couples TRBV2 to TRBJ2-1; possibly TRBD1 for D (6 bases). This CDR3 comprises 13 residues. The germline V and J ends were trimmed by 7 bases and 3 bases, with 10 bases remaining between them. Per the germline V gene, CDR1 is SNHLY and CDR2 is FYNNEI. This CDR3 is CASKGQGYNEQFF. The DNA for the CDR3 is TGTGCCAGCAAGGGACAAGGCTACAATGAGCAGTTCTTC.

This clone was seen only once. This chain links TRBV7-6 with TRBJ2-7; 10 nucleotides align to TRBD2. V dropped 4 bases and J dropped 0; count of bases not matched to a gene: 15. Germline values: CDR1 SGHVS, CDR2 FNYEAQ. This CDR3 contains 19 residues. CDR3: CASSYPGLAGEVTSYEQYF. The DNA of the CDR3 is TGTGCCAGCAGCTACCCGGGGCTAGCGGGAGAAGTTACCTCCTACGAGCAGTACTTC.

The rearrangement links TRBV9 to TRBJ1-4, with D possibly TRBD1 on 5 matching bases. In germline, CDR1 is SGDLS, CDR2 YYNGEE. The CDR3 covers 13 residues. Trimming shortened V by 6 bases and J by 7 bases, and 13 bases separated the two germline ends. CDR3 DNA: TGTGCCAGCACCCCGGGGGGGGGTGAAAAACTGTTTTTT. It is translated as CASTPGGGEKLFF.

J is TRBJ2-3 and V is TRBV18; TRBD2 agrees at 10 bases. The CDR3 totals 15 residues. Trimming removed 2 bases from V and 3 bases from J; junction bases left unmatched: 2. Germline V gene sequence: CDR1 KGHSH, CDR2 LQKENI. The CDR3 sequence is CASSPTSGVTDTQYF. The CDR3 nucleotides read TGTGCCAGCTCACCAACTAGCGGGGTTACAGATACGCAGTATTTT.

A few counts support this clone. The V gene is TRBV9, the J gene TRBJ1-5; D uncertain. Trimming left V 2 bases short and J 0 bases short, with 6 bases between. The CDR3 is 14 amino acids. Germline V gene sequence: CDR1 SGDLS, CDR2 YYNGEE. For the CDR3, the DNA is TGTGCCAGCAGCGTCGACGCTAGCAATCAGCCCCAGCATTTT. Protein: CASSVDASNQPQHF. The whole variable domain, filled in from reference TRBV9 and TRBJ1-5, reads DSGVTQTPKHLITATGQRVTLRCSPRSGDLSVYWYQQSLDQGLQFLIQYYNGEERAKGNILERFSAQQFPDLHSELNLSSLELGDSALYFCASSVDASNQPQHFGDGTRLSIL.

V is TRBV19 and J is TRBJ1-5; D possibly corresponds to TRBD1 (5 bases). Per germline, CDR1 LNHDA and CDR2 SQIVND (reference sequence). The CDR3 runs to 13 residues. Trimming removed 9 bases at V and 10 bases at J, with 19 bases between. CDR3 coding DNA: TGTGCCAGCACAGACAGCCTCTCCACACCCCAGCATTTT. It encodes CASTDSLSTPQHF.

The V call is TRBV5-1, the J call TRBJ2-5, with D possibly matching TRBD2 (6 bases). The germline gives CDR1 SGHRS, CDR2 YFSETQ. The CDR3 extends over 13 amino acids. V was shortened by 4 bases and J by 2 bases, with 9 bases between the two germline ends. CDR3 sequence (DNA): TGCGCCAGCAGCGTAGGACTACAAGAGACCCAGTACTTC. This encodes CASSVGLQETQYF.